The T cell receptor beta chain under discussion was sequenced for a study of T cell repertoires in cytomegalovirus infection. V lost 0 bases, J lost 4 bases, and 9 bases lay in between. The CDR3 sequence is 14 residues long. Germline values: CDR1 MNHEY, CDR2 SVGAGI. General observations from the study: Of the TCR beta families, the public ones yielded a cumulative frequency that identified carriers of CMV plus the relevant HLA.

One entry per CDR3 protein results from TCRdb running MiXCR on the reads. The sample includes a few hundred thousand distinct CDR3 sequences, 15% to 20% of them seen just once. This clonotype was seen only a few times. Its antigen is not known. The sequenced sample was PBMCs. The V and J genes are TRBV6-5 and TRBJ1-1; maybe TRBD1 (5 bases). This TCR was sampled from a human donor in good health (CMV status not recorded). Some clones in this sample may be carry-over from other donors' samples. Written as DNA, the CDR3 is TGTGCCAGCAGTTACTCAAGGGGCGTCACTGAAGCTTTCTTT. As protein: CASSYSRGVTEAFF.